This T cell receptor beta chain was identified during a study of cytomegalovirus exposure and HLA in healthy donors. Turning to the study itself: Among over 300 genotyped donors, 65% to 90% fell in the Caucasian-associated ancestry cluster. General study findings and limits: In a later analysis, CMV-associated beta chains were mostly HLA-associated, it appeared. Beyond CMV serostatus, there was no information to go on about immune exposure.

As regards this clone: Its specificity is unknown.

PCR amplification relied on 60 Vbeta primers (plus 13 Jbeta primers). The assay was immunoSEQ multiplex PCR, and TCRdb's table has in-frame clones only and misses some. Counted here are approximately 140,000 clones, roughly 80% occurring once; the ten biggest clones make up 3.5% to 5%. This TCR was sampled from a man aged 35 to 55 in good health and CMV-seropositive. Sample: PBMCs.

This CDR3 is CASSLQGGPSITDTQYF. Written as DNA, the CDR3 is TGCGCCAGCAGCTTGCAGGGAGGGCCCTCTATCACAGATACGCAGTATTTT. The V call is TRBV5-1, the J call TRBJ2-3; TRBD2 aligns across 7 bases. The CDR3 sequence is 17 residues long. The J segment lost 2 bases and the V segment lost 1 base, leaving 10 bases of the junction unmatched. Germline values: CDR1 SGHRS, CDR2 YFSETQ.